Here is one T cell receptor (beta chain) with its context. As yet, its antigen is unknown. The data originate from a study of cytotoxic CD8 clonotypes in ibrutinib-treated CLL. For the study at large: Per sample, productive templates averaged 255,043 and productive rearrangements averaged about 92,000.

Overall study results and limits: Samples were collected at differing times from sustained-remission and progressing patients. Baseline clonality, above age-matched healthy donor levels, tracked circulating CD8+ T-cell counts.

The germline V gene has CDR1 LGHNA and CDR2 YSLEER. V shed 0 bases and J shed 0 bases, with 19 bases lying between them. This CDR3 comprises 19 residues. Investigators sought sequencing depths of between 1 in 200,000 and 1 in 1 million T cells. Some clones are missing from TCRdb's copy, which holds only in-frame ones; the method was immunoSEQ multiplex PCR. The top ten hold around 13% of the sample, which has about 130,000 clones, roughly 83% seen once. The receptor comes from a human donor with chronic lymphocytic leukemia. The genes are TRBV4-3 and TRBJ2-3, with a tentative D call TRBD2 (7 bases). The starting material was PBMCs, obtained after 12 months of ibrutinib treatment. The CDR3 bases are TGCGCCAGCAGCCAAGATCCCATCGGGGGGCTATCTAGCACAGATACGCAGTATTTT. Its translation: CASSQDPIGGLSSTDTQYF.